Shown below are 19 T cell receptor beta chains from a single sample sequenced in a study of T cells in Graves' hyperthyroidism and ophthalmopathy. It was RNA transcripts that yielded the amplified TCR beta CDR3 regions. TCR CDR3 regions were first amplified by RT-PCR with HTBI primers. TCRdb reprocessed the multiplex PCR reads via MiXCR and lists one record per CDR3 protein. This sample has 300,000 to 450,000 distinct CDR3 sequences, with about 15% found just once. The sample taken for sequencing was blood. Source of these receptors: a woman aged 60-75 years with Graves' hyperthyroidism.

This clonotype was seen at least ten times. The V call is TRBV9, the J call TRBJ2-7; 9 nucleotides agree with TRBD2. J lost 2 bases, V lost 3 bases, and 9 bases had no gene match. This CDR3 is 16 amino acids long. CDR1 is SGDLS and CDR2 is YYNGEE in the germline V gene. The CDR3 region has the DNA TGTGCCAGCAGCGCACAGACTAGCGGAACGACCTACGAGCAGTACTTC. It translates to CASSAQTSGTTYEQYF.

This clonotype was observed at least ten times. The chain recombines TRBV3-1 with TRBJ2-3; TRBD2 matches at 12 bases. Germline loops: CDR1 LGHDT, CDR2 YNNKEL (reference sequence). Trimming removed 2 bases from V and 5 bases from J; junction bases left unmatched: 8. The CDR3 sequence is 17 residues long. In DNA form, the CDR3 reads TGTGCCAGCAGCCAACGCGCTAGCGGGAGGGCGGGAGATACGCAGTATTTT. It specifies CASSQRASGRAGDTQYF.

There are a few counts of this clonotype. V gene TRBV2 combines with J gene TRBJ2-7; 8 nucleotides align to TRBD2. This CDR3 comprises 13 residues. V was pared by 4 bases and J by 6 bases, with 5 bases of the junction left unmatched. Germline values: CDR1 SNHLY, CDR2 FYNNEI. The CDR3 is CASSAQRESEQYF. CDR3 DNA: TGTGCCAGCAGTGCTCAGCGGGAGTCCGAGCAGTACTTC.

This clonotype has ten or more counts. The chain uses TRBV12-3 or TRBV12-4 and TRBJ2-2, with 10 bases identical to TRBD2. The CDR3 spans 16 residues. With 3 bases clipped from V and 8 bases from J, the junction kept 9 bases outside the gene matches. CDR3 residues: CASSLSLAGVYGELFF. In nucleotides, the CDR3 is TGTGCCAGCAGTTTGAGTCTAGCGGGAGTATATGGGGAGCTGTTTTTT.

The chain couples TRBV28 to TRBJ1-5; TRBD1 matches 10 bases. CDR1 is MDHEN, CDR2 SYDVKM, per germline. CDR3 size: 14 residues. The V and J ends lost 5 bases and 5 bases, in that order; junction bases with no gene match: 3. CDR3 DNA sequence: TGTGCCAGCAGTGGGACAGGGGACCATCAGCCCCAGCATTTT. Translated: CASSGTGDHQPQHF.

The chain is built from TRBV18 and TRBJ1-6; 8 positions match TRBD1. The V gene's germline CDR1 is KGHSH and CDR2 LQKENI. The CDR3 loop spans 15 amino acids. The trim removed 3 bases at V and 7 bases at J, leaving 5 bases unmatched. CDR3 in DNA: TGTGCCAGCTCACCCAGGACAGGGCGAAATTCACCCCTCCACTTT. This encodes CASSPRTGRNSPLHF.

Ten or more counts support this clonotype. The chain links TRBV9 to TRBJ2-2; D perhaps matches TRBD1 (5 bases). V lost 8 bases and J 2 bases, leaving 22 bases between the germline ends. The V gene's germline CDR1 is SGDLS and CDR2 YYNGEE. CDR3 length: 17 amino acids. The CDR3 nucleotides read TGTGCCAGTAAGGGCGTAGGGGTGGGCAGCAACACCGGGGAGCTGTTTTTT. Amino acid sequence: CASKGVGVGSNTGELFF.

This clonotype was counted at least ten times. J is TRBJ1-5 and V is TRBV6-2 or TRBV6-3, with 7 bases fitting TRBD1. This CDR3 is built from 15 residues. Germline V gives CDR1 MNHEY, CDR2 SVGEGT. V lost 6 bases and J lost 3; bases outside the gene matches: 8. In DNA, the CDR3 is TGTGCCAGCAGACATGGACAGGTTTTCAATCAGCCCCAGCATTTT. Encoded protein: CASRHGQVFNQPQHF.

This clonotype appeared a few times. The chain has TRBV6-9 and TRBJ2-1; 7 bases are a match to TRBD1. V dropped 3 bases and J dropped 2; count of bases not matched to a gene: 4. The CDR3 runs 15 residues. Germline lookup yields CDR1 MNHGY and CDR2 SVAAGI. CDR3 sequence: CASSYRGTTYNEQFF. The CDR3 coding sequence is TGTGCCAGCAGTTACAGGGGGACAACCTACAATGAGCAGTTCTTC.

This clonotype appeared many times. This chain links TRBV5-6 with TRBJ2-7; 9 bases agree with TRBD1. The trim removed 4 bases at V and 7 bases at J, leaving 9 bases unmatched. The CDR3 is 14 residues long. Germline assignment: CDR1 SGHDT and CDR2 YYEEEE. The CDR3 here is CASSQGTGKREQYF. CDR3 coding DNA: TGTGCCAGCAGCCAGGGGACAGGGAAACGGGAGCAGTACTTC.

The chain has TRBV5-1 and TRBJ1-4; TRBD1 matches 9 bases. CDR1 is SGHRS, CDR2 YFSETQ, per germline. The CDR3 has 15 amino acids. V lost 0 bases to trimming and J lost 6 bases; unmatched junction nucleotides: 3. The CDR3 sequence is CASSLGTGEDEKLFF. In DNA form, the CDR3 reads TGCGCCAGCAGCTTGGGGACAGGGGAGGATGAAAAACTGTTTTTT.

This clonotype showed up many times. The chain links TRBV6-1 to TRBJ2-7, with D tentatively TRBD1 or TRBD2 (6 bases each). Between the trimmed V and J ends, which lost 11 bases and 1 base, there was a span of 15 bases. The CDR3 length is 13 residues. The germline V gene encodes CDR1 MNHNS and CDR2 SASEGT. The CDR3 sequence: CAAARGASYEQYF. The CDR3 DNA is TGTGCCGCCGCGAGGGGGGCGTCCTACGAGCAGTACTTC.

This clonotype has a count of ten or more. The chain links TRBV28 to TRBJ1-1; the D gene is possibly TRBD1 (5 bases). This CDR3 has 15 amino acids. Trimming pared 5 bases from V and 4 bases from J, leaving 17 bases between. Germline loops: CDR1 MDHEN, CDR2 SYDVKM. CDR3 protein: CASSEQRGGGTEAFF. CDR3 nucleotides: TGTGCCAGCAGTGAGCAACGGGGGGGGGGCACTGAAGCTTTCTTT. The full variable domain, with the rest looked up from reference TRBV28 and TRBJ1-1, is DVKVTQSSRYLVKRTGEKVFLECVQDMDHENMFWYRQDPGLGLRLIYFSYDVKMKEKGDIPEGYSVSREKKERFSLILESASTNQTSMYLCASSEQRGGGTEAFFGQGTRLTVV.

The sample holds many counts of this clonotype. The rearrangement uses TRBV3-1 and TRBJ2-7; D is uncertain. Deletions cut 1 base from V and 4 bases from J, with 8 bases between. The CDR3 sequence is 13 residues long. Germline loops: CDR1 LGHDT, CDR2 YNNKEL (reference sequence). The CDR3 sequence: CASSQGLVYEQYF. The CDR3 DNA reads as TGTGCCAGCAGCCAAGGATTGGTTTACGAGCAGTACTTC.

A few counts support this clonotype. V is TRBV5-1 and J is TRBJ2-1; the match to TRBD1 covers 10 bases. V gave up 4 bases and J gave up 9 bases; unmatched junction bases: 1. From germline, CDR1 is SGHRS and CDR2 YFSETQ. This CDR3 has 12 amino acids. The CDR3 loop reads CASSRDRGEQFF. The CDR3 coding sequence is TGCGCCAGCAGCCGGGACAGGGGTGAGCAGTTCTTC.

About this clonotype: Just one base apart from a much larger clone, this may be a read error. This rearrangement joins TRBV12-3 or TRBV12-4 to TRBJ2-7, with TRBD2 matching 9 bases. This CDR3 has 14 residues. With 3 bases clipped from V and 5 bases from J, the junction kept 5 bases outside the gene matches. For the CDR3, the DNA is TGTGCCAGCAGTTTTAGCGGGGGAGGGGACGAGCAGTACTTC. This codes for CASSFSGGGDEQYF.

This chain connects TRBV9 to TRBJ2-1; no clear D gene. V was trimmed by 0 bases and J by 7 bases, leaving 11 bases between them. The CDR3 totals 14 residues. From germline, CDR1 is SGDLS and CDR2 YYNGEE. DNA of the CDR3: TGTGCCAGCAGCGTAGGAAATAGGGCGAATGAGCAGTTCTTC. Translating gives CASSVGNRANEQFF.

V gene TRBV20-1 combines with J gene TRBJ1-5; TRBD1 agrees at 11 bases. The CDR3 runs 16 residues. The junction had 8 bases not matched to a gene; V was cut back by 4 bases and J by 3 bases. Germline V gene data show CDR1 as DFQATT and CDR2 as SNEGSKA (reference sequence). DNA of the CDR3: TGCAGTGCTACCCCTGGGGACAGGGGGTACAATCAGCCCCAGCATTTT. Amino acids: CSATPGDRGYNQPQHF.

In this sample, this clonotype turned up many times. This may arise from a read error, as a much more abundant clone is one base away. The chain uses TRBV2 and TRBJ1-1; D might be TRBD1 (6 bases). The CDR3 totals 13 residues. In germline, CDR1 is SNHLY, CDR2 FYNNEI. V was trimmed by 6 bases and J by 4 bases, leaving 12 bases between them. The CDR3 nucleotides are TGTGCCAGCAGAGGACAGATGAGCACTGAAGCTTTCTTT. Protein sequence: CASRGQMSTEAFF. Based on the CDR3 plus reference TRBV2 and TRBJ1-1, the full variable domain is EPEVTQTPSHQVTQMGQEVILRCVPISNHLYFYWYRQILGQKVEFLVSFYNNEISEKSEIFDDQFSVERPDGSNFTLKIRSTKLEDSAMYFCASRGQMSTEAFFGQGTRLTVV.